Below, 7 T cell receptor beta chains from the same sample are listed, as sequenced in a study of CD8 T cells in ankylosing spondylitis. MiXCR was run by TCRdb on the 5' RACE reads, yielding one entry per CDR3 protein. The sample has around 340,000 distinct CDR3 sequences, about 14% seen once. Sequencing used blood, either unsorted or a sorted T cell fraction (not recorded which). The receptors were gathered from a male donor with ankylosing spondylitis or in good health (not recorded which).

CDR3 nucleotide sequence: TGTGCCAGCAGCCCCCCGGGACAGGGTTACAATGAGCAGTTCTTC. Protein sequence: CASSPPGQGYNEQFF. The chain uses TRBV7-9 and TRBJ2-1, with 9 positions matching TRBD1. CDR1 SEHNR and CDR2 FQNEAQ come from the germline V gene (reference sequence). The V segment lost 5 bases and the J segment 4 bases; nucleotides outside the gene matches: 6. This CDR3 contains 15 residues.

This chain uses TRBV27 with TRBJ2-3; D perhaps matches TRBD2 (6 bases). Trimming pared 2 bases from V and 4 bases from J, leaving 19 bases between. CDR1 and CDR2 (germline): MNHEY, SMNVEV (reference sequence). The CDR3 runs 17 residues. As DNA, the CDR3 is TGTGCCAGCAGTTTAGCCCCCGGGCGGGGCCGAGCAGATACGCAGTATTTT. It specifies CASSLAPGRGRADTQYF.

This clonotype was seen at least ten times. This sequence joins TRBV6-1 and TRBJ1-4; maybe TRBD1 (5 bases). Germline V gene sequence: CDR1 MNHNS, CDR2 SASEGT. V was cut by 5 bases and J by 8 bases, with 12 bases left in between. CDR3 size: 13 residues. This CDR3 reads CASSQGEREKLFF. CDR3 sequence (DNA): TGTGCCAGCAGTCAAGGGGAGAGAGAAAAACTGTTTTTT.

The chain has TRBV11-3 and TRBJ1-2; D call uncertain. From germline, CDR1 is SGHNT and CDR2 YENEEA. V dropped 1 base and J dropped 8 bases, with 8 bases sitting between them. The CDR3 spans 12 residues. The DNA of the CDR3 is TGTGCCAGCAGCTTAGGAGAGGACGGCTACACCTTC. It encodes CASSLGEDGYTF.

The chain combines TRBV3-1 with TRBJ2-3, with D perhaps being TRBD1 or TRBD2 (5 bases each). Trimming cost V 6 bases and J 4 bases, with 17 bases left between them. Germline V lookup: CDR1 LGHDT, CDR2 YNNKEL (reference sequence). This CDR3 contains 15 residues. The CDR3 here is CASSERGSRADTQYF. In nucleotides, the CDR3 is TGTGCCAGCAGTGAACGGGGCAGCCGGGCAGATACGCAGTATTTT.

This clonotype was detected ten times or more. The V and J genes are TRBV5-1 and TRBJ1-6; 7 nucleotides line up with TRBD1. The V gene's germline CDR1 is SGHRS and CDR2 YFSETQ. CDR3 length equals 14 residues. V was clipped by 1 base and J by 6 bases; unmatched bases: 1. CDR3 amino acids: CASSLYRGNSPLHF. CDR3 DNA sequence: TGCGCCAGCAGCTTGTACAGGGGTAATTCACCCCTCCACTTT.

The chain is built from TRBV6-1 and TRBJ2-7, with D unresolved. The CDR3 totals 12 residues. V was shortened by 2 bases and J by 6 bases, with 8 bases between the two germline ends. Germline assignment: CDR1 MNHNS and CDR2 SASEGT. CDR3 sequence: CASSELRIEQYF. CDR3 coding DNA: TGTGCCAGCAGTGAACTGAGGATCGAGCAGTACTTC.